These 26 T cell receptor beta chains came from one sample sequenced in a study of blood T cells in healthy people across ages (dated by TCRdb to about 2015). Receptor amplification or capture employed 5' RACE. A second PCR of about 7 to 12 cycles was performed with a sample-barcoded 5' primer and a J-beta primer mix. TCRdb passed the public sequencing reads through fastp at Q25 and MiXCR, retaining productive beta sequences. Every CDR3 protein is listed once, alongside the most common genes and DNA of its rows. The sample table records some 1.8 million distinct CDR3 sequences; approximately 39% of these occur just once. The top ten hold about 21% of the sample. Sequencing was done on a sample of blood. These receptors were obtained from a human donor in good health.

The chain joins TRBV4-3 to TRBJ2-7, with D perhaps TRBD1 or TRBD2 (6 bases each). V was trimmed by 3 bases and J by 3 bases, leaving 15 bases between them. Germline CDR1 and CDR2: LGHNA and YSLEER. The CDR3 consists of 15 residues. Here the CDR3 reads CASSQEQQGGYEQYF. In nucleotides, the CDR3 is TGCGCCAGCAGCCAGGAACAACAGGGAGGCTACGAGCAGTACTTC.

This clonotype has more than one count but fewer than ten. This sequence joins TRBV20-1 and TRBJ1-1; 7 bases agree with TRBD1. This CDR3 region has 17 residues. With V trimmed by 0 bases and J by 3 bases, 13 bases remained unmatched. The germline V gene has CDR1 DFQATT and CDR2 SNEGSKA (reference sequence). The CDR3 region is CSARDPWDSGGDTEAFF. The CDR3 bases are TGCAGTGCTAGAGATCCGTGGGACAGCGGGGGCGACACTGAAGCTTTCTTT.

In this sample, this clonotype turned up a few times. V gene TRBV4-3 combines with J gene TRBJ1-6; TRBD1 is a possible D gene (5 bases). V shed 4 bases and J shed 9 bases, with 13 bases lying between them. There are 14 residues in the CDR3. Germline V gene sequence: CDR1 LGHNA, CDR2 YSLEER. The CDR3 loop is CASSPGEAGSPLHF. The CDR3 region has the DNA TGCGCCAGCAGCCCGGGGGAGGCGGGTTCACCCCTCCACTTT.

This clonotype was counted only a few times. V usage is TRBV5-1 and J usage is TRBJ2-3; tentatively, D is TRBD1 or TRBD2 (6 bases each). The V end lost 0 bases, the J end lost 4 bases, and 15 bases lay between the germline ends. Germline-derived CDR1 and CDR2 are SGHRS and YFSETQ. The CDR3 runs to 16 residues. The CDR3 DNA is TGCGCCAGCAGCTTGGACGCAAGGGGGGCAGCAGATACGCAGTATTTT. It is translated as CASSLDARGAADTQYF.

V is TRBV7-9 and J is TRBJ1-5; 11 nucleotides agree with TRBD1. CDR3 length equals 15 residues. With 7 bases clipped from V and 5 bases from J, the junction kept 7 bases outside the gene matches. In germline, CDR1 is SEHNR, CDR2 FQNEAQ (reference sequence). The CDR3 here is CASTDLGQGDQPQHF. The CDR3 DNA reads as TGTGCCAGCACCGACCTGGGACAGGGGGATCAGCCCCAGCATTTT.

V usage is TRBV18 and J usage is TRBJ1-2; 7 nucleotides align to TRBD1. J lost 4 bases, V lost 4 bases, and 9 bases had no gene match. The CDR3 loop spans 15 amino acids. Germline V gene lookup returns CDR1 KGHSH and CDR2 LQKENI. This CDR3 reads CASSQGTELPYGYTF. CDR3 nucleotides: TGTGCCAGCTCACAAGGGACAGAACTTCCCTATGGCTACACCTTC.

V gene TRBV5-6 combines with J gene TRBJ2-2; D is unresolved. V lost 0 bases and J 5 bases, leaving 5 bases between the germline ends. Germline V gene data show CDR1 as SGHDT and CDR2 as YYEEEE. This CDR3 has 13 amino acids. CDR3 residues: CASSLVLTGELFF. In nucleotides, the CDR3 is TGTGCCAGCAGCTTGGTCCTTACCGGGGAGCTGTTTTTT. The variable domain in full, with the rest retrieved from reference TRBV5-6 and TRBJ2-2, is DAGVTQSPTHLIKTRGQQVTLRCSPKSGHDTVSWYQQALGQGPQFIFQYYEEEERQRGNFPDRFSGHQFPNYSSELNVNALLLGDSALYLCASSLVLTGELFFGEGSRLTVL.

Notes on this clonotype: An end of the junction does not agree with germline; a read error may underlie this. The V call is TRBV6-2 or TRBV6-3, the J call TRBJ2-3, with 12 bases lining up with TRBD2. CDR3 length: 14 amino acids. Germline V lookup: CDR1 MNHEY, CDR2 SVGEGT. The CDR3 here is CASSSSGGADTRYF. The CDR3 DNA follows: TGTGCCAGCAGTTCTAGCGGGGGGGCAGATACGCGGTATTTT.

The chain employs TRBV9 and TRBJ2-2, with D maybe TRBD1 (5 bases). CDR1 and CDR2 (germline): SGDLS, YYNGEE. CDR3 length: 14 amino acids. The ends were cut back, 6 bases at V and 0 bases at J, with 9 bases in the middle. CDR3 sequence (DNA): TGTGCCAGCAAGGACACAGCGAACACCGGGGAGCTGTTTTTT. This sequence encodes CASKDTANTGELFF.

The rearrangement joins TRBV9 to TRBJ1-1; possibly TRBD1 for D (6 bases). Germline-derived CDR1 and CDR2 are SGDLS and YYNGEE. V gave up 3 bases and J gave up 7 bases, with 19 bases separating them. The CDR3 is 15 amino acids. Written as DNA, the CDR3 is TGTGCCAGCAGCGCTTACGGTGACAGGAGCGGTGAAGCTTTCTTT. Translated: CASSAYGDRSGEAFF. Drawing the rest from reference TRBV9 and TRBJ1-1, the complete variable domain is DSGVTQTPKHLITATGQRVTLRCSPRSGDLSVYWYQQSLDQGLQFLIQYYNGEERAKGNILERFSAQQFPDLHSELNLSSLELGDSALYFCASSAYGDRSGEAFFGQGTRLTVV.

The J gene is TRBJ2-4, the V gene TRBV7-9; D is uncertain. The CDR3 length is 15 residues. Germline V gene sequence: CDR1 SEHNR, CDR2 FQNEAQ (reference sequence). V lost 1 base and J 6 bases, leaving 13 bases between the germline ends. The CDR3 loop reads CASSLGGLPLNIQYF. The DNA of the CDR3 is TGTGCCAGCAGCTTAGGGGGTCTACCTTTAAACATTCAGTACTTC.

The V call is TRBV4-3, the J call TRBJ2-5; D possibly corresponds to TRBD1 (5 bases). Germline loops: CDR1 LGHNA, CDR2 YSLEER. The germline V and J ends were trimmed by 0 bases and 5 bases, with 13 bases remaining between them. This CDR3 region has 15 residues. CDR3 protein: CASSQDRHPGETQYF. The CDR3 nucleotides read TGCGCCAGCAGCCAAGATCGGCACCCAGGGGAGACCCAGTACTTC.

Only a few counts were recorded for this clonotype. This rearrangement joins TRBV27 to TRBJ1-1; tentatively, D is TRBD1 (6 bases). The CDR3 is 19 amino acids. Germline CDR1 MNHEY, CDR2 SMNVEV (reference sequence). V was trimmed by 4 bases and J by 0 bases, leaving 24 bases between them. The CDR3: CASSSASKGQQNMNTEAFF. For the CDR3, the DNA is TGTGCCAGCAGTTCCGCCTCCAAGGGACAACAAAACATGAACACTGAAGCTTTCTTT.

CDR3: CASSGPTGVIHGYTF. The CDR3 nucleotides are TGTGCCAGCAGCGGGCCGACAGGGGTCATCCATGGCTACACCTTC. The V and J genes are TRBV9 and TRBJ1-2; 8 nucleotides match TRBD1. Germline CDR1 SGDLS, CDR2 YYNGEE. The V and J ends lost 3 bases and 6 bases, in that order; junction bases with no gene match: 10. This CDR3 comprises 15 residues.

Note on this clonotype: Its ends do not fully match the called genes, so a read error is possible. This CDR3 reads CRAKVGSWYEQYF. In DNA, the CDR3 is TGCAGGGCTAAAGTGGGCAGCTGGTACGAGCAGTACTTC. The chain combines TRBV20-1 with TRBJ2-4; D gene unclear. The better agreement between TRBJ2-7 and the DNA end casts doubt on the J call. The CDR3 has 13 residues. Germline CDR1 is DFQATT and CDR2 is SNEGSKA (reference sequence).

V is TRBV29-1 and J is TRBJ2-3; the match to TRBD1 covers 9 bases. The ends lost 4 bases at V and 4 bases at J; junction bases unmatched: 0. The germline V gene encodes CDR1 SQVTM and CDR2 ANQGSEA. CDR3 length equals 12 residues. CDR3 sequence: CSVGDRADTQYF. CDR3 nucleotide sequence: TGCAGCGTTGGGGACAGGGCAGATACGCAGTATTTT.

This chain connects TRBV6-2 or TRBV6-3 to TRBJ1-1; D might be TRBD1 (5 bases). Germline CDR1 MNHEY, CDR2 SVGEGT. Trimming left V 4 bases short and J 0 bases short, with 9 bases between. The CDR3 consists of 14 residues. The CDR3 DNA is TGTGCCAGCAGTTGGACACTGCTGAACACTGAAGCTTTCTTT. Amino acids: CASSWTLLNTEAFF.

The V and J genes are TRBV4-1 and TRBJ1-4; D is uncertain. Trimming pared 1 base from V and 5 bases from J, leaving 11 bases between. Germline CDR1 reads MGHRA; CDR2 reads YSYEKL. This CDR3 comprises 15 residues. The CDR3 bases are TGCGCCAGCAGCCAAGCTGGAAGGGTAAATGAAAAACTGTTTTTT. Its translation: CASSQAGRVNEKLFF.

This clonotype came up a few times. This chain connects TRBV7-3 to TRBJ2-7, with D unclear. This CDR3 is 14 amino acids long. In germline, CDR1 is SGHTA, CDR2 FQGTGA. Trimming cost V 4 bases and J 6 bases, with 16 bases left between them. CDR3 in amino acids: CASSSGPGWIEQYF. CDR3 bases: TGTGCCAGCAGCTCCGGGCCCGGGTGGATCGAGCAGTACTTC.

This clonotype was observed a few times. The rearrangement joins TRBV7-9 to TRBJ2-7, with a possible D match to TRBD2 (6 bases). Germline CDR1 is SEHNR and CDR2 is FQNEAQ (reference sequence). Deletions cut 6 bases from V and 0 bases from J, with 15 bases between. This CDR3 has 15 residues. CDR3 amino acids: CASSWGDAYSYEQYF. CDR3 nucleotides: TGTGCCAGCAGTTGGGGGGACGCCTACTCCTACGAGCAGTACTTC.

J is TRBJ1-5 and V is TRBV5-6; D is undetermined. The CDR3 is 16 residues long. From germline, CDR1 is SGHDT and CDR2 YYEEEE. Between the trimmed V and J ends, which lost 2 bases and 5 bases, there was a span of 17 bases. CDR3 DNA: TGTGCCAGCAGCTTTGCTGGGCAGCCTGTTTATCAGCCCCAGCATTTT. Its protein product is CASSFAGQPVYQPQHF.

This clonotype occurred a few times. The chain has TRBV4-3 and TRBJ2-7; a possible D gene is TRBD2 (6 bases). Per the germline V gene, CDR1 is LGHNA and CDR2 is YSLEER. The ends were cut back, 0 bases at V and 6 bases at J, with 15 bases in the middle. The CDR3 sequence is 15 residues long. CDR3 coding DNA: TGCGCCAGCAGCCAAGATTACCGCGGGGAGCGCGAGCAGTACTTC. Protein sequence: CASSQDYRGEREQYF.

This clonotype was detected only a few times. This rearrangement joins TRBV6-5 to TRBJ1-2, with D maybe TRBD1 (6 bases). Between the trimmed V and J ends, which lost 4 bases and 0 bases, there was a span of 9 bases. There are 14 residues in the CDR3. The germline V gene encodes CDR1 MNHEY and CDR2 SVGAGI. The CDR3 loop is CASSSGATNYGYTF. The CDR3 coding sequence is TGTGCCAGCAGTTCGGGGGCTACTAACTATGGCTACACCTTC.

In this sample, this clonotype turned up a few times. This chain uses TRBV4-2 with TRBJ2-4; the match to TRBD1 covers 10 bases. Germline V gene sequence: CDR1 LGHNA, CDR2 YNFKEQ. The CDR3 is 17 residues long. V lost 5 bases to trimming and J lost 13 bases; unmatched junction nucleotides: 20. The CDR3 spells CASSRESTGTGVYEQYF. DNA for the CDR3: TGTGCCAGCAGCAGGGAGAGTACCGGGACAGGGGTTTATGAGCAGTACTTC.

This clonotype was recorded only once. The chain combines TRBV20-1 with TRBJ2-5, with TRBD1 matching 10 bases. The ends lost 5 bases at V and 5 bases at J; junction bases unmatched: 11. This CDR3 contains 15 residues. Germline values: CDR1 DFQATT, CDR2 SNEGSKA (reference sequence). The chain's CDR3 is CSAEPGQGKGETQYF. CDR3 sequence (DNA): TGCAGTGCTGAGCCGGGACAGGGGAAGGGTGAGACCCAGTACTTC.

The V call is TRBV5-8, the J call TRBJ2-3; D perhaps matches TRBD2 (5 bases). V lost 7 bases and J lost 10, with 19 bases in between. The CDR3 spans 13 residues. Germline loops: CDR1 SGHTS, CDR2 YDEGEE. CDR3 DNA sequence: TGTGCCAGCTCCCCGACGGGGAGTCAGGCGCAGTATTTT. The encoded protein is CASSPTGSQAQYF.